This T cell receptor beta chain was recorded in a study of T cell repertoires in Merkel cell carcinoma (dated 2019 in TCRdb). With respect to the entire study: The study excluded patients who had received intralesional immunotherapy or systemic immune checkpoint blockade before the biopsy. MCPyV-specific clonotypes were first defined by tetramer sorting, cloning and paired TCR sequencing of expanded tumor-infiltrating lymphocytes. Inclusion required a diagnosis of MCPyV-positive Merkel cell carcinoma and successful in vitro expansion of tumor-infiltrating lymphocytes. Study-wide findings and limitations: The study did not examine normal tissue biopsies.

CDR1 and CDR2 were assigned from the germline V gene as MNHNS and SASEGT. V is reduced by 1 base and J by 2 bases, leaving a spacing of 15 bases between them. Measured from the cysteine to the phenylalanine, the CDR3 is 16 residues long. The entry retains the CDR3 DNA only, 48 bases that are in frame from base 1. Every study subject tested positive for serum antibodies to T-antigen and had biopsy-confirmed Merkel cell carcinoma that was MCPyV-positive. Genomic DNA was extracted from more than five adjacent 10-micron frozen tumor sections without any cell sorting or culture. Roughly 5 x 5 x 5 mm of tumor biopsy tissue was frozen in optimal cutting temperature compound. The presence of abundant Merkel cell carcinoma and infiltrating cells in the frozen biopsy was confirmed on hematoxylin and eosin scout sections. TRB CDR3 sequencing and data processing of tumor genomic DNA were performed with the immunoSEQ assay. As stored in TCRdb, this immuneACCESS dataset retains in-frame rearrangements with V and J assigned. A fraction of the clones does not appear; measured against another copy, unresolved V genes explain less than half of the discrepancy, and the remainder lacks a known reason. This sample has roughly 14,000 clones in its table, and approximately 73% of those were observed once. In total, the top ten clones hold over 15% of the sample.

Comment on this clone: It lacks a known antigen. Base quality data are lacking; no much larger clone is found one base away.

The receptor comes from an adult with Merkel cell carcinoma. Sample: tumor tissue. The receptor chain draws on TRBV6-1 and TRBJ2-7, and TRBD1 may be the D gene, going by 5 matching bases. The sequence in DNA is TGTGCCAGCAGTGAAGGGGGCTTCCGACACCCCTACGAGCAGTACTTC. Its translation is CASSEGGFRHPYEQYF.